This section outlines one T cell receptor beta chain sequence together with its context. Methods used by the authors: How many nucleated cells were present was estimated from reference gene primer amplification. Repertoires were generated with immunoSEQ multiplex PCR, while TCRdb's copy carries only in-frame clones and drops some. V, J and clone size are taken as reported in that table, and D and trimming were inferred from the DNA itself. Seen here are around 84,000 clones, about 78% observed once, and the top ten hold about a third. These data are taken from a study of blood T cell repertoires in COVID-19. As for the study in general: Sample material is recorded as cDNA or gDNA derived from T cells, B-cell-depleted T cells, or PBMCs.

The CDR3 is 13 amino acids. Trimming removed 4 bases from V and 8 bases from J; junction bases left unmatched: 6. The Seattle patients, enrolled during active infection, were followed longitudinally. The chain recombines TRBV12-3 or TRBV12-4 with TRBJ1-1; TRBD1 matches 8 bases. The TCR was taken from a man in his fifties or sixties with COVID-19, enrolled during active disease. The material sequenced was peripheral blood. The CDR3 DNA is TGTGCCAGCAGTTCGTCAGGGGGCCGAGAAGCTTTCTTT. Translating it yields CASSSSGGREAFF.